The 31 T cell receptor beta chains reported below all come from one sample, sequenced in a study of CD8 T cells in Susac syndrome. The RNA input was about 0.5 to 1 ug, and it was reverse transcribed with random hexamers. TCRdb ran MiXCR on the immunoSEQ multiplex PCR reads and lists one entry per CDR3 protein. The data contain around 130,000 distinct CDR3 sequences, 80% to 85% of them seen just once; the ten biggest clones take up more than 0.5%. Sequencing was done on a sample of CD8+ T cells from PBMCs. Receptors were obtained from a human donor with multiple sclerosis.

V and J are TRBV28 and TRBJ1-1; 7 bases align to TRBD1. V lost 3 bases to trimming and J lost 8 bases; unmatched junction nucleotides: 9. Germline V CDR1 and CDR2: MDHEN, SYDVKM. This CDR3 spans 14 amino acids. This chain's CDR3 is CASSFRGGLVEAFF. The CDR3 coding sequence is TGTGCCAGCAGTTTTAGAGGGGGCTTGGTAGAAGCTTTCTTT.

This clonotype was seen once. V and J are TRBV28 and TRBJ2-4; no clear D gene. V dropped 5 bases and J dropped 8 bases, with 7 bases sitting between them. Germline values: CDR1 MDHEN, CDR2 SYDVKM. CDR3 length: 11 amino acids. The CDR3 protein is CASSRAHIQYF. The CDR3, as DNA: TGTGCCAGCAGTAGGGCGCACATTCAGTACTTC.

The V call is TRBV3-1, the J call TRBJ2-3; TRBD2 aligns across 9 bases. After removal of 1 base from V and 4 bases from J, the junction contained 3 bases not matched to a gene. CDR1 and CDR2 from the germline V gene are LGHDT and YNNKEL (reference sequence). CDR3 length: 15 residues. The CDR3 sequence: CASSQVAGGPDTQYF. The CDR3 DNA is TGTGCCAGCAGCCAAGTTGCGGGGGGGCCAGATACGCAGTATTTT.

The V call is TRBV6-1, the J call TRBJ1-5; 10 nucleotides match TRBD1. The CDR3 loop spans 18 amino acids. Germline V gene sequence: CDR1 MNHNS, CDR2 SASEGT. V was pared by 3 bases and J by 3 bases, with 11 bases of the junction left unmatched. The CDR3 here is CASSDANAGTGDNQPQHF. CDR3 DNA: TGTGCCAGCAGTGACGCGAACGCCGGGACAGGGGACAATCAGCCCCAGCATTTT.

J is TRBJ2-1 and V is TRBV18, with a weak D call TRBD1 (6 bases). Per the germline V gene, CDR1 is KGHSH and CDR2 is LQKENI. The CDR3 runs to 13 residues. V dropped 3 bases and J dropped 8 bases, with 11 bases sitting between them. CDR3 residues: CASSPMTGDEQFF. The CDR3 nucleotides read TGTGCCAGCTCACCGATGACAGGCGATGAGCAGTTCTTC. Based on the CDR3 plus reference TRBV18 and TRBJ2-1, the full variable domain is NAGVMQNPRHLVRRRGQEARLRCSPMKGHSHVYWYRQLPEEGLKFMVYLQKENIIDESGMPKERFSAEFPKEGPSILRIQQVVRGDSAAYFCASSPMTGDEQFFGPGTRLTVL.

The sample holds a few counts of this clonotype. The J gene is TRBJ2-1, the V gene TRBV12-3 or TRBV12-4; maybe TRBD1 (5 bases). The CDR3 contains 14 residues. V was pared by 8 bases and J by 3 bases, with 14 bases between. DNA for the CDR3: TGTGCCAGCCGACTGGTAGGGGTCTACAATGAGCAGTTCTTC. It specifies CASRLVGVYNEQFF.

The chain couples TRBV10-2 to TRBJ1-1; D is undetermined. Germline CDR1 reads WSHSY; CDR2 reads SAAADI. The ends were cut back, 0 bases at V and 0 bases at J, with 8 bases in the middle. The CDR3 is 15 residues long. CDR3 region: CASSESVTMNTEAFF. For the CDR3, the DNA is TGCGCCAGCAGTGAGTCAGTGACAATGAACACTGAAGCTTTCTTT.

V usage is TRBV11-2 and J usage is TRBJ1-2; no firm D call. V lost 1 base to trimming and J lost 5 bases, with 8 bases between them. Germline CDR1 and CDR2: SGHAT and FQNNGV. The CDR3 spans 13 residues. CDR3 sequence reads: CASSLVTGYGYTF. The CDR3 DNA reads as TGTGCCAGCAGCTTAGTCACGGGGTATGGCTACACCTTC.

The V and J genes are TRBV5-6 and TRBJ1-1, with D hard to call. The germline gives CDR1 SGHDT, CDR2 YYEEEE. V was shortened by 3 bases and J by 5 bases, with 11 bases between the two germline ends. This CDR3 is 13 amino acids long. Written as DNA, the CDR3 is TGTGCCAGCAGCTACGGGGTTGGGACTGAAGCTTTCTTT. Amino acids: CASSYGVGTEAFF.

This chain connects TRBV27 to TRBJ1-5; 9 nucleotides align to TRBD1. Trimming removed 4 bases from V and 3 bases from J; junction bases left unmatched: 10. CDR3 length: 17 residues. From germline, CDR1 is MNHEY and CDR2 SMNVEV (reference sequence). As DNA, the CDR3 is TGTGCCAGCAGTTCTCTAGTCCGGGACAGGGCCAATCAGCCCCAGCATTTT. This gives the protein CASSSLVRDRANQPQHF.

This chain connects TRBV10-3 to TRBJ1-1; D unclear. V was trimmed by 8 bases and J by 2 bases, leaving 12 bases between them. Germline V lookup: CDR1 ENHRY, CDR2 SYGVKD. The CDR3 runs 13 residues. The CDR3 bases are TGTGCCATCTCATTGTCGGCCAACACTGAAGCTTTCTTT. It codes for CAISLSANTEAFF.

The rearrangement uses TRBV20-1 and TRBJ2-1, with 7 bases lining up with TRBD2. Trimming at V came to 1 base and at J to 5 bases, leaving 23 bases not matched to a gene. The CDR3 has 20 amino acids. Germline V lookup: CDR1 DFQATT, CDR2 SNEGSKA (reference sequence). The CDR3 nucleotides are TGCAGTGCTAGAGCACCACTTAGCGGGTCAGGGCGATTTTTTGACAATGAGCAGTTCTTC. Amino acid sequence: CSARAPLSGSGRFFDNEQFF.

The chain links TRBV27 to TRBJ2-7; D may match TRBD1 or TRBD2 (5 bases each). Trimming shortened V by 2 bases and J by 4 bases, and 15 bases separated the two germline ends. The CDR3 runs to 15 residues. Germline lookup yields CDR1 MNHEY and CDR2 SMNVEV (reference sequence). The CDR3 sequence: CASSLLLGTGYEQYF. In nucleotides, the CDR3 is TGTGCCAGCAGTTTACTTCTCGGGACGGGATACGAGCAGTACTTC.

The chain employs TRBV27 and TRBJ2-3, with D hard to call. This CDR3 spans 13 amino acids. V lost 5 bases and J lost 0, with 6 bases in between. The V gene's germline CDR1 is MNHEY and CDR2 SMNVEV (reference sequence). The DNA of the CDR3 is TGTGCCAGCAGTATCCCCAGCACAGATACGCAGTATTTT. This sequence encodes CASSIPSTDTQYF.

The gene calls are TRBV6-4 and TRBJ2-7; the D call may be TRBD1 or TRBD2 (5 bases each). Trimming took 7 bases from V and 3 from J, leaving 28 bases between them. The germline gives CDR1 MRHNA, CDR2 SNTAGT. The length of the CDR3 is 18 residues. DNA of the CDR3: TGTGCCAGCAATTGGCGCGCTTTTGTGAGGGGCACATACTACGAGCAGTACTTC. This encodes CASNWRAFVRGTYYEQYF.

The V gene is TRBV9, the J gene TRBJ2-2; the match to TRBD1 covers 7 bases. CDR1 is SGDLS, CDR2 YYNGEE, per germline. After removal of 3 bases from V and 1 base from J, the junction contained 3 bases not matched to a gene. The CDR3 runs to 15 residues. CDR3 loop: CASSAGTVNTGELFF. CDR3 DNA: TGTGCCAGCAGCGCCGGGACAGTGAACACCGGGGAGCTGTTTTTT.

Here the CDR3 reads CAITQGSEQYF. The CDR3 region has the DNA TGTGCCATAACCCAGGGATCCGAGCAGTACTTC. The chain recombines TRBV10-3 with TRBJ2-7; weak D call: TRBD1 (5 bases). The CDR3 runs 11 residues. V gave up 9 bases and J gave up 6 bases, with 12 bases separating them. From germline, CDR1 is ENHRY and CDR2 SYGVKD.

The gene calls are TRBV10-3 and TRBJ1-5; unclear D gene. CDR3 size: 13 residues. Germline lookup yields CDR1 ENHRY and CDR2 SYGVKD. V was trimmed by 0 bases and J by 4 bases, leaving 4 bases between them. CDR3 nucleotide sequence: TGTGCCATCAGTGAGTCATTAAATCAGCCCCAGCATTTT. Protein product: CAISESLNQPQHF.

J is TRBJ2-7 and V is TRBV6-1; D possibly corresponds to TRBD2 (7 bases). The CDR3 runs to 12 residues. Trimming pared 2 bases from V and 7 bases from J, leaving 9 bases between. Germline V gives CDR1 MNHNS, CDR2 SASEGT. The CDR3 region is CASSERGAEQYV. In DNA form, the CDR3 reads TGTGCCAGCAGTGAACGGGGGGCGGAGCAGTACGTC.

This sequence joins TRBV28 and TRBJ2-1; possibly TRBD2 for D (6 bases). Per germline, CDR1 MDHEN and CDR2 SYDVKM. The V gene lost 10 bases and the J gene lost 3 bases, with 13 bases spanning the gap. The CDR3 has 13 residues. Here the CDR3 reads CAISKGGYNEQFF. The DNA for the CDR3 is TGTGCCATCTCCAAGGGAGGCTACAATGAGCAGTTCTTC.

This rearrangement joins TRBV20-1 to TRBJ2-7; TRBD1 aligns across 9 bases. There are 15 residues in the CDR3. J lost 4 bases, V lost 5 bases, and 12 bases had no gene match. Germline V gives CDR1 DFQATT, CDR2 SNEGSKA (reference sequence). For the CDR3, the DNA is TGCAGTGCTTACCTCCGGGACAGGGTTTATTACGAGCAGTACTTC. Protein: CSAYLRDRVYYEQYF.

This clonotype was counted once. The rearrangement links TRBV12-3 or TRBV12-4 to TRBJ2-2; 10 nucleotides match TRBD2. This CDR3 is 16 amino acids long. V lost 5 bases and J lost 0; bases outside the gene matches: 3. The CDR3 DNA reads TGTGCCAGCAGTGGACTAGCGGTAGCGAACACCGGGGAGCTGTTTTTT. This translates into CASSGLAVANTGELFF.

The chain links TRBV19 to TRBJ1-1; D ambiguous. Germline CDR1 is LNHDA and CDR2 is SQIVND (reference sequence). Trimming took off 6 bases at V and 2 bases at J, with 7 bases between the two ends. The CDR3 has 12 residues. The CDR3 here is CASRWTNTEAFF. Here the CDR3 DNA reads TGTGCCAGTAGGTGGACTAACACTGAAGCTTTCTTT.

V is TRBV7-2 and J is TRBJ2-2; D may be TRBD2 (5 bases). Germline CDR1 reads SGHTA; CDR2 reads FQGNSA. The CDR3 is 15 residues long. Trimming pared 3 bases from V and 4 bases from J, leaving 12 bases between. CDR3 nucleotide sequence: TGTGCCAGCAGCTTTGGACTTTCCGGCACCGGGGAGCTGTTTTTT. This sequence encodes CASSFGLSGTGELFF.

This chain's CDR3 is CASSLSGRGQPQHF. In DNA form, the CDR3 reads TGTGCCAGCAGTTTATCAGGGAGGGGTCAGCCCCAGCATTTT. V gene TRBV27 combines with J gene TRBJ1-5, with TRBD1 as a possible D gene (5 bases). Germline V gene data show CDR1 as MNHEY and CDR2 as SMNVEV (reference sequence). This CDR3 region has 14 residues. V lost 0 bases, J lost 6 bases, and 9 bases lay in between.

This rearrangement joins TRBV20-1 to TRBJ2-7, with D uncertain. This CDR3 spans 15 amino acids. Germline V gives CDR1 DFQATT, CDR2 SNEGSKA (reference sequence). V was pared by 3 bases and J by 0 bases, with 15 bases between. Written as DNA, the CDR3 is TGCAGTGCTAGGAATACAGACTGCCTCTCCTACGAGCAGTACGTC. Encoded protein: CSARNTDCLSYEQYV.

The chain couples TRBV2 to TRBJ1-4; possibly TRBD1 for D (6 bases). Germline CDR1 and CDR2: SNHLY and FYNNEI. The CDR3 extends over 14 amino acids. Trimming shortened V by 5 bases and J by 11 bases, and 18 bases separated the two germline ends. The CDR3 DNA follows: TGTGCCAGCAGTCCTCGGCGGGGGGCAGGGAAACTGTTTTTT. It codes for CASSPRRGAGKLFF. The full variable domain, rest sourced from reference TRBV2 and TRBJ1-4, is EPEVTQTPSHQVTQMGQEVILRCVPISNHLYFYWYRQILGQKVEFLVSFYNNEISEKSEIFDDQFSVERPDGSNFTLKIRSTKLEDSAMYFCASSPRRGAGKLFFGSGTQLSVL.

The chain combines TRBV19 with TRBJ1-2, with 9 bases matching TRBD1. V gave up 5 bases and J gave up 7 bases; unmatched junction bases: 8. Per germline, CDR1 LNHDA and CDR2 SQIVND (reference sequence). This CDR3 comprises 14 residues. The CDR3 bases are TGTGCCAGTAGTGGTACCGGGACAGGGTTTGGCTACACCTTC. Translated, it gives CASSGTGTGFGYTF.

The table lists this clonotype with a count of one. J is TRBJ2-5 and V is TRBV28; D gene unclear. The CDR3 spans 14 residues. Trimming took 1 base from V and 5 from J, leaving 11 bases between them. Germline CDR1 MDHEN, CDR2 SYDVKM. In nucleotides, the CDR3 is TGTGCCAGCAGTTTATCTCGGCGCGGCGAGACCCAGTACTTC. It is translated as CASSLSRRGETQYF.

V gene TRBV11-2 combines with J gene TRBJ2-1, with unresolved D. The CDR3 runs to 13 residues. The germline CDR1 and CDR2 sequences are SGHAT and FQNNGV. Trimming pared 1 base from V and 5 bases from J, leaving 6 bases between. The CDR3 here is CASSLASDNEQFF. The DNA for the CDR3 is TGTGCCAGCAGCTTAGCCAGTGACAATGAGCAGTTCTTC.

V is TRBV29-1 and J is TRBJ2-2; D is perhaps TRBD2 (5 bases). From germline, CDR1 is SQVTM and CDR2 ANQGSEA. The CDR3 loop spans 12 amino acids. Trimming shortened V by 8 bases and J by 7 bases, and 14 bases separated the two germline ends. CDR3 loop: CSMLEGSGELFF. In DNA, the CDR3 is TGCAGCATGCTCGAGGGCAGCGGGGAGCTGTTTTTT.